This passage covers 19 T cell receptor beta chains from one sample sequenced in a study of CD4 T cells in relation to SARS-CoV-2 and coronaviruses. No antigen has been identified for these receptors. Sequencing was performed with immunoSEQ multiplex PCR; in TCRdb, only in-frame clones are kept and a portion is missing. Here the sample spans 26,000 or so clones, about three quarters being singletons. CD4+ T cells from unexposed donors were obtained before the COVID-19 pandemic (2011-2018). The cells were cultured for 9 to 11 days before CD4+ T cells were isolated. The sample consisted of CD4+ T cells from PBMCs, cultured in vitro. All receptors derive from a human donor in good health.

The chain links TRBV2 to TRBJ1-2, with 7 bases lining up with TRBD1. CDR1 is SNHLY, CDR2 FYNNEI, per germline. The CDR3 covers 15 residues. After removal of 0 bases from V and 4 bases from J, the junction contained 5 bases not matched to a gene. The CDR3 sequence: CASSEALKGAYGYTF. CDR3 nucleotide sequence: TGTGCCAGCAGTGAAGCGCTGAAGGGGGCCTATGGCTACACCTTC.

The CDR3, as DNA: TGTGCCAGCAGCTTAAATTGGAATGAGCAGTTCTTC. Translated, it gives CASSLNWNEQFF. J is TRBJ2-1 and V is TRBV11-3; D is ambiguous. Per germline, CDR1 SGHNT and CDR2 YENEEA. Trimming stripped 2 bases from V and 7 bases from J, with 6 bases between. The CDR3 loop spans 12 amino acids.

The gene calls are TRBV24-1 and TRBJ2-5; maybe TRBD2 (6 bases). The germline V gene encodes CDR1 KGHDR and CDR2 SFDVKD. CDR3 length: 13 amino acids. V lost 3 bases and J lost 5, with 9 bases in between. DNA for the CDR3: TGTGCCACCAGTGATCCTGGAGGGGAGACCCAGTACTTC. Amino acids: CATSDPGGETQYF.

The rearrangement links TRBV3-1 (or the pseudogene TRBV3-2) to TRBJ1-2, with 8 bases fitting TRBD1. Germline V gene lookup returns CDR1 LGHDT and CDR2 YNNKEL (reference sequence). The CDR3 is made up of 14 amino acids. The V segment lost 1 base and the J segment 5 bases; nucleotides outside the gene matches: 3. DNA of the CDR3: TGTGCCAGCAGCCAAGCTGACAGGGGATATGGCTACACCTTC. Protein product: CASSQADRGYGYTF.

Details on this clone: An end of the junction differs from the germline gene, which may be a read error. V usage is TRBV7-7 and J usage is TRBJ2-3; possible D gene TRBD1, 6 bases. This CDR3 has 15 residues. The germline gives CDR1 SSHAT, CDR2 FNYEAQ (reference sequence). The CDR3 is CASSTGQTGTDTQYF. CDR3 sequence (DNA): TGTGCTAGCAGCACGGGACAAACCGGCACAGATACGCAGTATTTT.

The chain joins TRBV2 to TRBJ1-1; D is unresolved. The germline V and J ends were trimmed by 1 base and 5 bases, with 14 bases remaining between them. Germline CDR1 SNHLY, CDR2 FYNNEI. The CDR3 is made up of 15 amino acids. The CDR3 region is CASSEGWPGGTEAFF. In DNA, the CDR3 is TGTGCCAGCAGTGAAGGTTGGCCCGGTGGGACTGAAGCTTTCTTT.

The chain employs TRBV9 and TRBJ2-7, with 8 nucleotides matching TRBD1. Germline V lookup: CDR1 SGDLS, CDR2 YYNGEE. This CDR3 has 14 residues. The V gene end was trimmed by 4 bases and the J gene end by 3 bases; junction bases not matched to a gene: 6. The DNA of the CDR3 is TGTGCCAGCAGCTCCAGGACAGGGAACTACGAGCAGTACTTC. The encoded protein is CASSSRTGNYEQYF.

The chain carries TRBV30 and TRBJ1-5; 7 positions match TRBD1. The V and J ends lost 4 bases and 4 bases, in that order; junction bases with no gene match: 7. The CDR3 spans 14 residues. Germline CDR1 reads GTSNPN; CDR2 reads SVGIG (reference sequence). CDR3 region: CAWNRGQTNQPQHF. The DNA for the CDR3 is TGTGCCTGGAATCGGGGACAGACTAATCAGCCCCAGCATTTT. Full variable domain (rest looked up from reference TRBV30 and TRBJ1-5): SQTIHQWPATLVQPVGSPLSLECTVEGTSNPNLYWYRQAAGRGLQLLFYSVGIGQISSEVPQNLSASRPQDRQFILSSKKLLLSDSGFYLCAWNRGQTNQPQHFGDGTRLSIL.

V is TRBV5-6 and J is TRBJ1-1, with 9 bases identical to TRBD1. Germline trimming cut 4 bases from V and 1 base from J; bases unmatched to any gene: 2. Germline V gives CDR1 SGHDT, CDR2 YYEEEE. CDR3 length: 14 amino acids. The CDR3 loop is CASSTQGANTEAFF. CDR3 sequence (DNA): TGTGCCAGCAGCACACAGGGGGCGAACACTGAAGCTTTCTTT.

The CDR3 sequence is CASSFLGATNEKLFF. The CDR3 nucleotides read TGTGCCAGCAGTTTTCTGGGTGCTACTAATGAAAAACTGTTTTTT. The chain carries TRBV27 and TRBJ1-4; D gene uncertain. Germline CDR1 MNHEY, CDR2 SMNVEV (reference sequence). This CDR3 comprises 15 residues. The V end lost 3 bases, the J end lost 2 bases, and 10 bases lay between the germline ends.

V usage is TRBV6-1 and J usage is TRBJ2-3, with 11 bases fitting TRBD2. V shed 1 base and J 7 bases; nucleotides not matched to a gene: 4. Germline V CDR1 and CDR2: MNHNS, SASEGT. The CDR3 totals 15 residues. The CDR3 region has the DNA TGTGCCAGCAGTGAAGTAGCGGGAGGGCCGAATACGCAGTATTTT. As protein: CASSEVAGGPNTQYF.

The chain couples TRBV7-2 to TRBJ1-2, with a possible D match to TRBD1 (5 bases). Between the trimmed V and J ends, which lost 5 bases and 1 base, there was a span of 8 bases. From germline, CDR1 is SGHTA and CDR2 FQGNSA. The CDR3 has 13 amino acids. The CDR3 sequence: CASSQGVNYGYTF. The CDR3 bases are TGTGCCAGCAGCCAAGGGGTTAACTATGGCTACACCTTC.

This clone was counted once. The CDR3 sequence: CASSLARLLGGNQPQHF. The CDR3 coding sequence is TGTGCCAGCAGCTTAGCGCGGTTGCTAGGGGGCAATCAGCCCCAGCATTTT. This chain joins TRBV7-2 and TRBJ1-5; a weak D match, TRBD1 (5 bases). Trimming cost V 0 bases and J 2 bases, with 14 bases left between them. The germline CDR1 and CDR2 sequences are SGHTA and FQGNSA. CDR3 length equals 17 residues.

The chain combines TRBV5-1 with TRBJ2-3; 8 nucleotides line up with TRBD2. In germline, CDR1 is SGHRS, CDR2 YFSETQ. This CDR3 spans 15 amino acids. Trimming removed 2 bases from V and 4 bases from J; junction bases left unmatched: 6. In nucleotides, the CDR3 is TGCGCCAGCAGCTTACCCAGCGGGAGTCCAGATACGCAGTATTTT. This codes for CASSLPSGSPDTQYF.

This clone was observed a few times. The chain links TRBV4-1 to TRBJ1-5; no firm D call. Germline assignment: CDR1 MGHRA and CDR2 YSYEKL. The CDR3 has 15 residues. V lost 4 bases, J lost 1 base, and 11 bases lay in between. As DNA, the CDR3 is TGCGCCAGCAGCCGACAAGTGGGGAGCAATCAGCCCCAGCATTTT. Amino acids: CASSRQVGSNQPQHF.

V and J are TRBV30 and TRBJ2-6, with D possibly TRBD2 on 5 matching bases. CDR3 size: 17 residues. Germline V CDR1 and CDR2: GTSNPN, SVGIG (reference sequence). Trimming cost V 5 bases and J 2 bases, with 19 bases left between them. As DNA, the CDR3 is TGTGCCTGGCGCCGAGGGCGCGCGTCCCCTGGGGCCAACGTCCTGACTTTC. This translates into CAWRRGRASPGANVLTF.

This chain connects TRBV7-9 to TRBJ2-7; 9 bases map to TRBD2. Looked up from germline, CDR1 is SEHNR and CDR2 is FQNEAQ (reference sequence). With V trimmed by 3 bases and J by 5 bases, 8 bases remained unmatched. This CDR3 is 15 amino acids long. The CDR3 here is CASSFPLAGPHEQYF. The CDR3 bases are TGTGCCAGCAGCTTTCCCCTAGCGGGGCCCCACGAGCAGTACTTC. The whole variable domain, remainder taken from reference TRBV7-9 and TRBJ2-7, is DTGVSQNPRHKITKRGQNVTFRCDPISEHNRLYWYRQTLGQGPEFLTYFQNEAQLEKSRLLSDRFSAERPKGSFSTLEIQRTEQGDSAMYLCASSFPLAGPHEQYFGPGTRLTVT.

The chain carries TRBV14 and TRBJ2-3, with D maybe TRBD2 (7 bases). The CDR3 is 16 amino acids. V was shortened by 4 bases and J by 2 bases, with 16 bases between the two germline ends. Per germline, CDR1 SGHDN and CDR2 FVKESK. The CDR3 protein is CASSRRAGADTDTQYF. The CDR3 nucleotides read TGTGCCAGCAGCCGCCGTGCGGGGGCCGACACAGATACGCAGTATTTT. Full variable domain (missing parts from reference TRBV14 and TRBJ2-3): EAGVTQFPSHSVIEKGQTVTLRCDPISGHDNLYWYRRVMGKEIKFLLHFVKESKQDESGMPNNRFLAERTGGTYSTLKVQPAELEDSGVYFCASSRRAGADTDTQYFGPGTRLTVL.

This chain connects TRBV27 to TRBJ2-3; 9 nucleotides line up with TRBD1. V lost 4 bases and J lost 1; bases outside the gene matches: 9. The CDR3 spans 17 residues. The germline V gene has CDR1 MNHEY and CDR2 SMNVEV (reference sequence). This CDR3 is CASSSLPRTGGTDTQYF. The CDR3 DNA is TGTGCCAGCAGTTCCCTACCTCGGACAGGGGGCACAGATACGCAGTATTTT.